What follows is one T cell receptor (beta chain) and its context. The antigen remains undetermined. Trimming removed 3 bases from V and 4 bases from J, with 11 bases in between. Looked up from germline, CDR1 is WNHNN and CDR2 is SYGVQD (reference sequence). CDR3 size: 14 residues. Produced via immunoSEQ multiplex PCR; TCRdb's table is partial and in-frame only. The sample includes 90,000 to 150,000 clones, around 84% of them seen just once. The record originates from a study of T cell responses to AZD1222 COVID-19 vaccine. Findings and caveats of the study: Regions 160-218 and 743-854 held dominance among vaccine-associated CD4 TCRs, which spanned spike.

The receptor's source is an adult in good health. The material sequenced was peripheral blood, taken on day 0 of AZD1222 vaccination. The rearrangement uses TRBV10-1 and TRBJ2-3, with unresolved D. CDR3 coding DNA: TGCGCCAGCAGTGACAGCCCCCAGGCAGATACGCAGTATTTT. Protein: CASSDSPQADTQYF.